The 26 T cell receptor beta chains presented below share a single source sample, sequenced in a study of blood T cell repertoires in COVID-19. Assay used: immunoSEQ multiplex PCR; TCRdb lists only in-frame clones, some missing. In the table there are some 140,000 clones, roughly four fifths of which are singletons. Source material: peripheral blood. These receptor sequences come from a woman of 80 years or more with acute or convalescent COVID-19.

The chain is built from TRBV29-1 and TRBJ2-7, with 11 positions matching TRBD1. Germline V gene data show CDR1 as SQVTM and CDR2 as ANQGSEA. V shed 5 bases and J 3 bases; nucleotides not matched to a gene: 3. CDR3 length equals 13 residues. The CDR3 DNA reads TGCAGCGTTCCCGGGACAGGGGGCTACGAGCAGTACTTC. Translated: CSVPGTGGYEQYF.

This rearrangement joins TRBV10-3 to TRBJ1-2; 10 bases line up with TRBD1. J lost 5 bases, V lost 0 bases, and 0 bases had no gene match. The CDR3 has 14 residues. Germline-derived CDR1 and CDR2 are ENHRY and SYGVKD. The CDR3 DNA reads as TGTGCCATCAGTGAGTCGGGACAGGGGTATGGCTACACCTTC. It is translated as CAISESGQGYGYTF.

The chain combines TRBV7-9 with TRBJ2-3, with a tentative D call TRBD1 (6 bases). V dropped 2 bases and J dropped 4 bases, with 10 bases sitting between them. The CDR3 covers 14 residues. The germline V gene encodes CDR1 SEHNR and CDR2 FQNEAQ (reference sequence). The CDR3 region has the DNA TGTGCCAGCAGCTTACAGGGGTCCCCAGATACGCAGTATTTT. It codes for CASSLQGSPDTQYF.

The gene calls are TRBV7-9 and TRBJ1-1; D remains unclear. V was trimmed by 0 bases and J by 3 bases, leaving 5 bases between them. Looked up from germline, CDR1 is SEHNR and CDR2 is FQNEAQ (reference sequence). This CDR3 has 13 amino acids. The CDR3 protein is CASSLAQYTEAFF. The DNA for the CDR3 is TGTGCCAGCAGCTTAGCCCAATACACTGAAGCTTTCTTT.

This clone appeared a single time. The V and J genes are TRBV2 and TRBJ2-7, with TRBD2 matching over 8 bases. The J segment lost 6 bases and the V segment lost 6 bases, leaving 1 base of the junction unmatched. Germline V gene sequence: CDR1 SNHLY, CDR2 FYNNEI. CDR3 length equals 11 residues. CDR3 nucleotide sequence: TGTGCCAGCAGACGGGAGGGCGAGCAGTACTTC. Protein sequence: CASRREGEQYF.

The chain recombines TRBV6-5 with TRBJ1-4, with TRBD1 identical over 9 bases. In germline, CDR1 is MNHEY, CDR2 SVGAGI. The CDR3 contains 14 residues. With V trimmed by 6 bases and J by 3 bases, 2 bases remained unmatched. CDR3 residues: CASRGTGSNEKLFF. The CDR3 DNA reads as TGTGCCAGCAGGGGGACAGGGTCTAATGAAAAACTGTTTTTT.

The chain couples TRBV11-2 to TRBJ2-1, with D possibly being TRBD1 (6 bases). The V and J ends lost 4 bases and 3 bases respectively, with 13 bases between them. The CDR3 has 15 amino acids. Germline CDR1 and CDR2: SGHAT and FQNNGV. The CDR3 region is CASSSSGQDYNEQFF. CDR3 sequence (DNA): TGTGCCAGCAGCTCCTCGGGACAAGACTACAATGAGCAGTTCTTC.

This clone came up once. This chain connects TRBV4-1 to TRBJ1-2; no clear D. This CDR3 comprises 13 residues. Deletions cut 0 bases from V and 4 bases from J, with 6 bases between. From germline, CDR1 is MGHRA and CDR2 YSYEKL. The CDR3 DNA sequence: TGCGCCAGCAGCCAAGATACCGGCTATGGCTACACCTTC. Encoded protein: CASSQDTGYGYTF.

The chain joins TRBV6-2 or TRBV6-3 to TRBJ1-1, with D perhaps matching TRBD1 (5 bases). Trimming cost V 5 bases and J 4 bases, with 14 bases left between them. The CDR3 length is 14 residues. CDR1 MNHEY and CDR2 SVGEGT come from the germline V gene. In DNA, the CDR3 is TGTGCCAGCAGTATTCAGGGTGTGGCCACTGAAGCTTTCTTT. This translates into CASSIQGVATEAFF.

This sequence joins TRBV7-3 and TRBJ2-7; D is perhaps TRBD1 (6 bases). The CDR3 length is 13 residues. Between the trimmed V and J ends, which lost 6 bases and 0 bases, there was a span of 9 bases. Germline CDR1 SGHTA, CDR2 FQGTGA. This chain's CDR3 is CASSSDSSYEQYF. CDR3 coding DNA: TGTGCCAGCAGTTCGGACAGCTCCTACGAGCAGTACTTC.

This clone was seen once. The chain links TRBV5-1 to TRBJ2-6; 7 bases are a match to TRBD1. V shed 4 bases and J 0 bases; nucleotides not matched to a gene: 13. Germline loops: CDR1 SGHRS, CDR2 YFSETQ. The CDR3 has 19 residues. The CDR3 is CASSQRRRDSLSGANVLTF. CDR3 sequence (DNA): TGCGCCAGCAGCCAACGGCGAAGGGACAGCCTCTCTGGGGCCAACGTCCTGACTTTC. Full variable domain (remainder filled in from reference TRBV5-1 and TRBJ2-6): KAGVTQTPRYLIKTRGQQVTLSCSPISGHRSVSWYQQTPGQGLQFLFEYFSETQRNKGNFPGRFSGRQFSNSRSEMNVSTLELGDSALYLCASSQRRRDSLSGANVLTFGAGSRLTVL.

The chain couples TRBV9 to TRBJ2-5; tentatively, D is TRBD1 (7 bases). This CDR3 has 15 residues. Germline CDR1 SGDLS, CDR2 YYNGEE. V was clipped by 4 bases and J by 1 base, with 14 bases between them. CDR3 in amino acids: CASSPGGGRQETQYF. CDR3 coding DNA: TGTGCCAGCAGCCCAGGAGGGGGCCGCCAAGAGACCCAGTACTTC.

The V and J genes are TRBV7-2 and TRBJ2-7, with a possible D match to TRBD2 (5 bases). This CDR3 has 14 amino acids. Trimming shortened V by 1 base and J by 3 bases, and 10 bases separated the two germline ends. Germline CDR1 and CDR2: SGHTA and FQGNSA. CDR3 loop: CASSLDGVNYEQYF. DNA for the CDR3: TGTGCCAGCAGCTTAGACGGGGTCAACTACGAGCAGTACTTC.

The CDR3 bases are TGTGCCAGTAGTATAGTGAGTGTAGGTCAGGGCAATCAGCCCCAGCATTTT. Protein product: CASSIVSVGQGNQPQHF. The chain couples TRBV19 to TRBJ1-5, with D unclear. The CDR3 loop spans 17 amino acids. Trimming left V 1 base short and J 2 bases short, with 15 bases between. Germline V gives CDR1 LNHDA, CDR2 SQIVND (reference sequence).

The chain has TRBV5-6 and TRBJ1-4; 7 bases fit TRBD1. This CDR3 is 16 amino acids long. The germline V gene encodes CDR1 SGHDT and CDR2 YYEEEE. Trimming cost V 3 bases and J 3 bases; bases outside gene matches: 8. The DNA of the CDR3 is TGTGCCAGCAGCTGGGGGGACAGTAGGGCTAATGAAAAACTGTTTTTT. This sequence encodes CASSWGDSRANEKLFF.

The table lists this clone with a few counts. The chain recombines TRBV9 with TRBJ2-1; TRBD2 aligns across 9 bases. The J segment lost 4 bases and the V segment lost 2 bases, leaving 4 bases of the junction unmatched. Germline CDR1 is SGDLS and CDR2 is YYNGEE. The CDR3 is 15 residues long. The CDR3 reads CASSVQAGGYNEQFF. CDR3 sequence (DNA): TGTGCCAGCAGCGTTCAAGCGGGGGGTTACAATGAGCAGTTCTTC.

This rearrangement joins TRBV2 to TRBJ1-2; the match to TRBD1 covers 7 bases. In germline, CDR1 is SNHLY, CDR2 FYNNEI. Germline trimming cut 7 bases from V and 8 bases from J; bases unmatched to any gene: 10. There are 13 residues in the CDR3. In nucleotides, the CDR3 is TGTGCCAGCATAGGCAGGGGGGTCGACGGCTACACCTTC. Translated: CASIGRGVDGYTF.

CDR3 nucleotide sequence: TGCGCCAGCAGCCAAGATCGGCAGGGGGTTTACTCCTACGAGCAGTACTTC. This gives the protein CASSQDRQGVYSYEQYF. The chain employs TRBV4-1 and TRBJ2-7, with 7 bases matching TRBD1. V trimming: 0 bases; J trimming: 0 bases; junction bases outside the gene matches: 8. This CDR3 region has 17 residues. Germline lookup yields CDR1 MGHRA and CDR2 YSYEKL.

This chain uses TRBV5-4 with TRBJ1-1, with 8 bases that match TRBD1. CDR3 length: 16 residues. In germline, CDR1 is SGHNT, CDR2 YYREEE (reference sequence). The V segment lost 4 bases and the J segment 0 bases; nucleotides outside the gene matches: 8. The CDR3 is CASSRGQGAMNTEAFF. Here the CDR3 DNA reads TGTGCCAGCAGCCGGGGGCAGGGGGCCATGAACACTGAAGCTTTCTTT.

This chain links TRBV7-8 with TRBJ2-7; 8 bases agree with TRBD1. Germline CDR1 and CDR2: SGHVS and FQNEAQ. The length of the CDR3 is 16 residues. The trim removed 5 bases at V and 5 bases at J, leaving 14 bases unmatched. CDR3 amino acids: CASSPQGAILLDEQYF. The DNA of the CDR3 is TGTGCCAGCAGCCCGCAGGGGGCAATTCTGTTAGACGAGCAGTACTTC.

The chain uses TRBV5-6 and TRBJ1-1, with 7 bases aligning to TRBD1. After removal of 4 bases from V and 6 bases from J, the junction contained 12 bases not matched to a gene. From germline, CDR1 is SGHDT and CDR2 YYEEEE. There are 15 residues in the CDR3. The CDR3 DNA reads TGTGCCAGCAGCGCCGGGACAGCGACACATCCTGAAGCTTTCTTT. Translation gives CASSAGTATHPEAFF.

The chain joins TRBV7-3 to TRBJ1-2; D is ambiguous. The V end lost 1 base, the J end lost 3 bases, and 6 bases lay between the germline ends. The CDR3 has 13 amino acids. Germline V gives CDR1 SGHTA, CDR2 FQGTGA. The CDR3 DNA follows: TGTGCCAGCAGCTTAAGCCAGGACTATGGCTACACCTTC. Translation: CASSLSQDYGYTF.

The chain carries TRBV5-6 and TRBJ1-6; no reliable D call. Per the germline V gene, CDR1 is SGHDT and CDR2 is YYEEEE. V was shortened by 0 bases and J by 0 bases, with 7 bases between the two germline ends. This CDR3 has 16 residues. CDR3 amino acids: CASSLEESSYNSPLHF. CDR3 DNA sequence: TGTGCCAGCAGCTTGGAGGAGAGCTCCTATAATTCACCCCTCCACTTT.

The chain links TRBV12-5 to TRBJ2-3; TRBD2 matches 12 bases. The CDR3 extends over 19 amino acids. After removal of 0 bases from V and 0 bases from J, the junction contained 7 bases not matched to a gene. Germline CDR1 and CDR2: LGHNT and FRNRAP. The CDR3 DNA reads as TGTGCTAGTGGTTTGGTCCATCCTCTAGCGGGGGGGAGCACAGATACGCAGTATTTT. Translating it yields CASGLVHPLAGGSTDTQYF.

The chain links TRBV30 to TRBJ1-5; 9 bases match TRBD1. V shed 4 bases, J shed 6 bases, and the junction held 4 bases outside the gene matches. The germline V gene encodes CDR1 GTSNPN and CDR2 SVGIG (reference sequence). The CDR3 runs to 13 residues. CDR3 residues: CAWTGQGGQPQHF. The CDR3 nucleotides are TGTGCCTGGACGGGACAGGGAGGTCAGCCCCAGCATTTT.

This clone was recorded once. The chain is built from TRBV19 and TRBJ1-1; D is ambiguous. There are 11 residues in the CDR3. The germline V gene has CDR1 LNHDA and CDR2 SQIVND (reference sequence). The V gene lost 4 bases and the J gene lost 11 bases, with 11 bases spanning the gap. As DNA, the CDR3 is TGTGCCAGTAGTAAGGAGGAGAAGGCTTTCTTT. It yields the protein CASSKEEKAFF.